This record covers a single TCR beta chain. Method: immunoSEQ multiplex PCR; TCRdb's copy keeps in-frame clones and lacks some. The data show about 21,000 clones, with around 80% seen just once and about 18% held by the top ten. V gave up 6 bases and J gave up 4 bases, with 7 bases separating them. The CDR3 sequence is 12 residues long. The germline V gene encodes CDR1 MNHNS and CDR2 SASEGT. This entry is derived from a study of ipilimumab plus nivolumab after autologous stem cell transplantation. The specimen was PBMCs, collected in a trial of ipilimumab plus nivolumab as post-transplant consolidation. This TCR was sampled from a male donor with diffuse large B-cell lymphoma. This chain joins TRBV6-1 and TRBJ2-1; D might be TRBD2 (6 bases). The CDR3: CASRDYYNEQFF. The CDR3 DNA is TGTGCCAGCAGGGACTATTACAATGAGCAGTTCTTC.